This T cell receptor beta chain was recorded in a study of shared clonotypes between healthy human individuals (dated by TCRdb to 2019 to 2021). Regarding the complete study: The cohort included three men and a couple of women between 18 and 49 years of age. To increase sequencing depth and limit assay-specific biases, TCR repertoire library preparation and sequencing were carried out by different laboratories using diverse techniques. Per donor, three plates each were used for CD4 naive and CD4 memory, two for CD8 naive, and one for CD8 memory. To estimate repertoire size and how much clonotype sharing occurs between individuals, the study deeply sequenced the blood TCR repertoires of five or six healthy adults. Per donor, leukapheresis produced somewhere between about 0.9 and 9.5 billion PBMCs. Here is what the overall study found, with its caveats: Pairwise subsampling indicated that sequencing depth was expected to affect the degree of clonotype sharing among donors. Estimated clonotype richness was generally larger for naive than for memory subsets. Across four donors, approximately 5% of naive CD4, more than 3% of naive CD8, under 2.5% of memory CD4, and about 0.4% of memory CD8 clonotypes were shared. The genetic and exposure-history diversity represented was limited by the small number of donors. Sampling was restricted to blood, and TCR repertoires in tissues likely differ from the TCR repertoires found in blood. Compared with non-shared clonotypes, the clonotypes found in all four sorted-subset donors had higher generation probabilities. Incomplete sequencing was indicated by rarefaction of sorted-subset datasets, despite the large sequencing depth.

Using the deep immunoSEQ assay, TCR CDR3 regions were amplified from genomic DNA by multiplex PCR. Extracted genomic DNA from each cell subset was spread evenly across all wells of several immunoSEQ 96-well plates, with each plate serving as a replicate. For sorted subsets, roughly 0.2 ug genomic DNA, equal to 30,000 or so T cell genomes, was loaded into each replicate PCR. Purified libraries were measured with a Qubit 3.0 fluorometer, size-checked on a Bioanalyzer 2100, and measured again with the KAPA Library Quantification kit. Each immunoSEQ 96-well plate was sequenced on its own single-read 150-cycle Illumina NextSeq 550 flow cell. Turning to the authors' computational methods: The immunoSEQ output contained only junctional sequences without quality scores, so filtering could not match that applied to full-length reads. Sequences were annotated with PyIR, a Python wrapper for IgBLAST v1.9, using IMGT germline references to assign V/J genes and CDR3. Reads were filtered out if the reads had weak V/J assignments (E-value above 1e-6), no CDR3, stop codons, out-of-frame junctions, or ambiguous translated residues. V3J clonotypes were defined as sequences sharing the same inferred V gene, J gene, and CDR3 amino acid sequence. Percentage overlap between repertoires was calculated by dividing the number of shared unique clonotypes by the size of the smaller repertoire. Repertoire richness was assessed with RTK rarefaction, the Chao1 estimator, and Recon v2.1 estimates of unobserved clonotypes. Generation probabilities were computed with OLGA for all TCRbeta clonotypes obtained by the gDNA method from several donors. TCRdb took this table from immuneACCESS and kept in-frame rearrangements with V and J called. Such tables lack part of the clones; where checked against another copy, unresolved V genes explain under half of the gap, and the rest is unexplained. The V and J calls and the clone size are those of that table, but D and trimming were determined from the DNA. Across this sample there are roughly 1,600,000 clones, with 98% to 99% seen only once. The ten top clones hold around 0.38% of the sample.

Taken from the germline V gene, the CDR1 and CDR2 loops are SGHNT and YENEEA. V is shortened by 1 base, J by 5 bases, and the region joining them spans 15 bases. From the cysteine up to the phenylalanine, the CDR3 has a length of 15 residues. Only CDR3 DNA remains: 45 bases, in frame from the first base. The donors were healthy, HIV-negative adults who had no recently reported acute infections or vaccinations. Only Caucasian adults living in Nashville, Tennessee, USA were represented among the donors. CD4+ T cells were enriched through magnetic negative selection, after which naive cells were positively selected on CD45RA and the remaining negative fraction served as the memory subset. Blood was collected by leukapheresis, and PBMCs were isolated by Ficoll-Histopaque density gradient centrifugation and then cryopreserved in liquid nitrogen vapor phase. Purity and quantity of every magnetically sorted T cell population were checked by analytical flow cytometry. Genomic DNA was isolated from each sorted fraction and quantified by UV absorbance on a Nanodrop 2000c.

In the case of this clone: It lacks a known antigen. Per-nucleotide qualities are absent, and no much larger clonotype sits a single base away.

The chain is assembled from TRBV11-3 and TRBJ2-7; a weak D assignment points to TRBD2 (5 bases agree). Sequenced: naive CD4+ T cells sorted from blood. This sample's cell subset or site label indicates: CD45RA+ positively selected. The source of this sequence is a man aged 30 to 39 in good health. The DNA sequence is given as TGTGCCAGCAGCTTAGGTAGCCGAGGGTACAACGAGCAGTACTTC. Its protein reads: CASSLGSRGYNEQYF.